Sequencing of this T cell receptor beta chain was carried out in a study of breast tumors, draining lymph nodes, adjacent tissues (TCRdb year 2016). Regarding the complete study: The study compared TCR beta repertoires across tumor, adjacent nontumor tissue and axillary lymph nodes from breast cancer patients. The study was designed to assess the relationships and possible T-cell exchange between tumor, surrounding tissue and draining lymph node repertoires in human breast cancer.

Points the paper makes about the study in general: Tumor T-cell repertoires showed less diversity than lymph node repertoires and more diversity than nontumor tissue repertoires, and tumor T-cell repertoires showed preferential V and J gene usage. The conclusion that tumor T cells originate in lymph nodes was framed as consistent with a hypothesis rather than directly demonstrated. The data were considered consistent with most tumor T cells being derived from the lymph node and subsequently expanding within tumor tissue. Tumor and nontumor tissue repertoires were significantly more similar in luminal-like than in basal-like breast cancer.

The adjacent samples were made up of nontumor breast tissue that surrounded the tumor. The instrument was an Illumina HiSeq 2000. TCR beta chain libraries were generated by multiplex PCR amplification. The amplified TCR beta chain products were analyzed by high-throughput sequencing. TCRdb's own reprocessing of the public reads used fastp at Q25 and MiXCR and kept productive beta chains. Each entry merges the rows of one CDR3 protein and shows their most common DNA and genes. Across this sample there are some 22,000 distinct CDR3 sequences, with 68% seen only once. The top ten constitute about 25% of the sample. Points on this clonotype: Its cognate antigen has yet to be identified. Base qualities are not recorded, but no much larger clone differs from it by a single base.

The sample comprised tumor-adjacent breast tissue. This receptor was identified in a female donor with breast cancer. Some clones in this sample may be carry-over from other donors' samples.

The CDR3 protein is CASSVEGTTQDTQYF. The bases read TGTGCCAGCAGTGTGGAAGGGACCACACAAGATACGCAGTATTTT. Recombination linked TRBV25-1 to TRBJ2-3; the D call could be TRBD1 or TRBD2, with each sharing 5 bases. V gives up 4 bases and J gives up 5 bases, and the segment between their germline ends measures 16 bases. From the germline V gene, CDR1 is MGHDK and CDR2 is SYGVNS. The CDR3 measures 15 amino acids from cysteine to phenylalanine. The entry retains the CDR3 DNA only, 45 bases that are in frame from base 1. The full variable domain, with segments outside the CDR3 supplied by the reference TRBV25-1 and TRBJ2-3 proteins, appears as EADIYQTPRYLVIGTGKKITLECSQTMGHDKMYWYQQDPGMELHLIHYSYGVNSTEKGDLSSESTVSRIRTEHFPLTLESARPSHTSQYLCASSVEGTTQDTQYFGPGTRLTVL.